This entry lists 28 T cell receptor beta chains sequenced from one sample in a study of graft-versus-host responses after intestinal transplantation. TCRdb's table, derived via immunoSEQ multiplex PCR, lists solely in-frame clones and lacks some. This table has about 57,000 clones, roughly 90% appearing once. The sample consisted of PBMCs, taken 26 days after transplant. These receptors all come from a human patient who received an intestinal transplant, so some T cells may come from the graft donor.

The CDR3 spells CASSEIAGGGETQYF. DNA for the CDR3: TGTGCCAGCAGTGAAATAGCGGGAGGAGGGGAGACCCAGTACTTC. The chain combines TRBV6-1 with TRBJ2-5; 10 bases align to TRBD2. After removal of 2 bases from V and 5 bases from J, the junction contained 5 bases not matched to a gene. The germline V gene encodes CDR1 MNHNS and CDR2 SASEGT. The CDR3 runs 15 residues.

CDR3 DNA sequence: TGCGCCAGCAGCTTGGCCTGGTGGGCAGTTCTTAGCGAGCAGTACTTC. This encodes CASSLAWWAVLSEQYF. V and J are TRBV5-1 and TRBJ2-7; D uncertain. Germline CDR1 SGHRS, CDR2 YFSETQ. V lost 0 bases and J 6 bases, leaving 19 bases between the germline ends. CDR3 length: 16 amino acids.

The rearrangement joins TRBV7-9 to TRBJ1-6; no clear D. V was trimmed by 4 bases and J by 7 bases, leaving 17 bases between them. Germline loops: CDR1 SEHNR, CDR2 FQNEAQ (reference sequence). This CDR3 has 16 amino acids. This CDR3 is CASSSNRQAGNSPLHF. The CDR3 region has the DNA TGTGCCAGCAGCTCGAACCGGCAGGCTGGAAATTCACCCCTCCACTTT.

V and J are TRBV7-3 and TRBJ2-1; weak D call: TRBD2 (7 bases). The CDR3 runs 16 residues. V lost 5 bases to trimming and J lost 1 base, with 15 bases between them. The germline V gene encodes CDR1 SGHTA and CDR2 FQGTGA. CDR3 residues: CASSPWGGASYNEQFF. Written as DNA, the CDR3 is TGTGCCAGCAGCCCTTGGGGGGGGGCTTCCTACAATGAGCAGTTCTTC.

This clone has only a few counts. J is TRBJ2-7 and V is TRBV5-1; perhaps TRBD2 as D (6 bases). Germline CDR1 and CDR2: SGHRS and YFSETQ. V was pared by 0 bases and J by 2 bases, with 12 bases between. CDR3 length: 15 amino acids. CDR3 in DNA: TGCGCCAGCAGCTTGGGTCTCGGGGGAGCCTACGAGCAGTACTTC. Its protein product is CASSLGLGGAYEQYF. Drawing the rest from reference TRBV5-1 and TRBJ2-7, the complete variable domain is KAGVTQTPRYLIKTRGQQVTLSCSPISGHRSVSWYQQTPGQGLQFLFEYFSETQRNKGNFPGRFSGRQFSNSRSEMNVSTLELGDSALYLCASSLGLGGAYEQYFGPGTRLTVT.

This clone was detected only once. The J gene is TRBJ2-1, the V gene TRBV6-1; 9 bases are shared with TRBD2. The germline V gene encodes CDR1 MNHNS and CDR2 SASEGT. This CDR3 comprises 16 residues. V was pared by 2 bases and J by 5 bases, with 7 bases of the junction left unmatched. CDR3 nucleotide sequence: TGTGCCAGCAGTGAATTTGGCGGGGGGGTCAACAATGAGCAGTTCTTC. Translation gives CASSEFGGGVNNEQFF.

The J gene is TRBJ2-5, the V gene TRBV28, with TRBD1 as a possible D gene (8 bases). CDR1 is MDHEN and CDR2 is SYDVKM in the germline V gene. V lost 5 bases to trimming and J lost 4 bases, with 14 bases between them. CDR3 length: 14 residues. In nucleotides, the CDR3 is TGTGCCAGCAGTCGCACAGGGGGGGGAGAGACCCAGTACTTC. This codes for CASSRTGGGETQYF.

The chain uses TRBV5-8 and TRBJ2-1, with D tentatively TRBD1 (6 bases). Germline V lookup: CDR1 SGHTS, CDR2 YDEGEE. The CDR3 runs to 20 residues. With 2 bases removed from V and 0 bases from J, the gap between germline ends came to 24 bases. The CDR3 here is CASSLVLGRGGRNSYNEQFF. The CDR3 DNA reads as TGTGCCAGCAGCTTAGTATTAGGCAGGGGCGGGCGGAACTCCTACAATGAGCAGTTCTTC.

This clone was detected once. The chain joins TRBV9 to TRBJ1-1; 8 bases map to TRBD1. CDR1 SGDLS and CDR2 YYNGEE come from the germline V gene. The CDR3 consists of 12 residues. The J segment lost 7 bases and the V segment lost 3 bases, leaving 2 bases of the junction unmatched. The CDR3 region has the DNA TGTGCCAGCAGCGCAGACAGGGGTGAAGCTTTCTTT. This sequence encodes CASSADRGEAFF.

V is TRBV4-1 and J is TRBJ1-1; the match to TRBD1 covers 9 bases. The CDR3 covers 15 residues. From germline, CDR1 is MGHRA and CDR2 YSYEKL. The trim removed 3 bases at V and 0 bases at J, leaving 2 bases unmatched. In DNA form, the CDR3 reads TGCGCCAGCAGCCAGGACAGGGGAATGAACACTGAAGCTTTCTTT. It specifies CASSQDRGMNTEAFF.

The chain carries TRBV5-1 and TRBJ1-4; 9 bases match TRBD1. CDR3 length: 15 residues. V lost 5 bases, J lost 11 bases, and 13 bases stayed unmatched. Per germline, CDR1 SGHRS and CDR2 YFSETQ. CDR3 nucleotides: TGCGCCAGCAGAGGGGAAGGGACAGGGTCGGAGAAACTGTTTTTT. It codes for CASRGEGTGSEKLFF.

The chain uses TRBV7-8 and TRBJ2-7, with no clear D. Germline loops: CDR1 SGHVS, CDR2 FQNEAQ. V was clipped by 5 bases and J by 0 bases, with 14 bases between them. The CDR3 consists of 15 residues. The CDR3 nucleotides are TGTGCCAGCAGCCAGACACAAGTGAGCTCCTACGAGCAGTACTTC. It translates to CASSQTQVSSYEQYF.

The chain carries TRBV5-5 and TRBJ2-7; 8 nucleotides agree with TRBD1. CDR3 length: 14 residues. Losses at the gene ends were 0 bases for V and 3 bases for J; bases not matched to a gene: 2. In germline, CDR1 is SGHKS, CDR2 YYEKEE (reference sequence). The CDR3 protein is CASSLGTGYYEQYV. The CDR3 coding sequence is TGTGCCAGCAGCTTGGGGACAGGGTACTACGAGCAGTACGTC.

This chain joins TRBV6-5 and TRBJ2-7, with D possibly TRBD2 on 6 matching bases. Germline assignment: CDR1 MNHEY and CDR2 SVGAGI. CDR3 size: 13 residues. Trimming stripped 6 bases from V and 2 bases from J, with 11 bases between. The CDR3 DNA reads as TGTGCCAGCAGCATCGGGACTCCCTACGAGCAGTACTTC. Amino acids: CASSIGTPYEQYF.

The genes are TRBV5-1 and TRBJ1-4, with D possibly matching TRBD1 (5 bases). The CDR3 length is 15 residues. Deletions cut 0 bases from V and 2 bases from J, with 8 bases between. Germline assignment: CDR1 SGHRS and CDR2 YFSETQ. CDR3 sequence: CASSLAQGTNEKLFF. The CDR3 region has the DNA TGCGCCAGCAGCTTGGCTCAGGGCACTAATGAAAAACTGTTTTTT.

CDR3 coding DNA: TGTGCCAGTAGGTACAGGGCCGGGGAGCTGTTTTTT. The encoded protein is CASRYRAGELFF. V gene TRBV19 combines with J gene TRBJ2-2, with D tentatively TRBD1 (6 bases). The germline V gene encodes CDR1 LNHDA and CDR2 SQIVND (reference sequence). This CDR3 is 12 amino acids long. V was trimmed by 6 bases and J by 6 bases, leaving 8 bases between them.

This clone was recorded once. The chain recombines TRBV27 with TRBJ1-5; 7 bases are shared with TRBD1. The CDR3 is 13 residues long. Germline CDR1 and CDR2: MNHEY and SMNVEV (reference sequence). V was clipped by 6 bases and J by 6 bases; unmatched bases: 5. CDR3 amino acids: CASSDRVFQPQHF. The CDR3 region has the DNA TGTGCCAGCAGCGACAGGGTGTTTCAGCCCCAGCATTTT.

The CDR3 is CASSLRQTNEKLFF. In nucleotides, the CDR3 is TGTGCCAGCAGCTTACGACAGACTAATGAAAAACTGTTTTTT. The V call is TRBV7-6, the J call TRBJ1-4; TRBD1 is a possible D gene (5 bases). Germline V gives CDR1 SGHVS, CDR2 FNYEAQ. The CDR3 loop spans 14 amino acids. Trimming cost V 2 bases and J 2 bases, with 6 bases left between them.

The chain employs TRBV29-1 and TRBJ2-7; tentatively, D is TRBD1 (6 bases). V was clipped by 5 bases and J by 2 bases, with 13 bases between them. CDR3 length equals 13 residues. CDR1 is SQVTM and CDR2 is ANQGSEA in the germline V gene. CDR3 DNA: TGCAGCGTTCTCTCAGGGGACACCTACGAGCAGTACGTC. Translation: CSVLSGDTYEQYV.

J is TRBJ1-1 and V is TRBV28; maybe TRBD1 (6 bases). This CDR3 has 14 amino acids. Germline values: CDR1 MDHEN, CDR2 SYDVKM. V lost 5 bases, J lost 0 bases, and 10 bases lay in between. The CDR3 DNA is TGTGCCAGCAGTATACAGGGACTGAACACTGAAGCTTTCTTT. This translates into CASSIQGLNTEAFF.

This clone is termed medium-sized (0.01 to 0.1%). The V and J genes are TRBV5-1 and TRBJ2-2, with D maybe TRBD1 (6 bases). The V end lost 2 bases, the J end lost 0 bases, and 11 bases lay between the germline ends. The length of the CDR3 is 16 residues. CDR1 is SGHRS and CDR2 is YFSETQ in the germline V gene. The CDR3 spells CASSFMDSPNTGELFF. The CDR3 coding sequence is TGCGCCAGCAGCTTTATGGACAGCCCGAACACCGGGGAGCTGTTTTTT.

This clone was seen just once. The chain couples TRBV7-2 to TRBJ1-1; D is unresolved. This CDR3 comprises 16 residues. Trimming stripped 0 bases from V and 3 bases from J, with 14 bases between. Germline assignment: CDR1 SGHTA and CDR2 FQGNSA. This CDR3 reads CASSLAGSTGYTEAFF. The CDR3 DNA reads TGTGCCAGCAGCTTAGCGGGGTCGACGGGGTACACTGAAGCTTTCTTT.

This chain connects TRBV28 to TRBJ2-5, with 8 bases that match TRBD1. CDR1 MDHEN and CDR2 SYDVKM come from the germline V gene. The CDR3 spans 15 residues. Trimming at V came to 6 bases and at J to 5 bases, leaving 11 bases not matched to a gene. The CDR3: CASSRIGQGEETQYF. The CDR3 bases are TGTGCCAGCAGCCGGATAGGACAGGGCGAGGAGACCCAGTACTTC.

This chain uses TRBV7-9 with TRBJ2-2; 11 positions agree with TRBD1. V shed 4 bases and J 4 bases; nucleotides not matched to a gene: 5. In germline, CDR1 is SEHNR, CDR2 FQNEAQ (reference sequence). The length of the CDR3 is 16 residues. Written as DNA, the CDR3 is TGTGCCAGCAGCTCGACCGGGACAGGGGGCACCGGGGAGCTGTTTTTT. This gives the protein CASSSTGTGGTGELFF. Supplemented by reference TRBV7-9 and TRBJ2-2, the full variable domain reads DTGVSQNPRHKITKRGQNVTFRCDPISEHNRLYWYRQTLGQGPEFLTYFQNEAQLEKSRLLSDRFSAERPKGSFSTLEIQRTEQGDSAMYLCASSSTGTGGTGELFFGEGSRLTVL.

Here the CDR3 reads CASSPQGLHTYEQYF. CDR3 nucleotide sequence: TGCGCCAGCAGCCCCCAGGGACTCCACACCTACGAGCAGTACTTC. This chain links TRBV5-1 with TRBJ2-7; possibly TRBD2 for D (6 bases). Germline V gene lookup returns CDR1 SGHRS and CDR2 YFSETQ. CDR3 size: 15 residues. The ends were cut back, 4 bases at V and 2 bases at J, with 16 bases in the middle.

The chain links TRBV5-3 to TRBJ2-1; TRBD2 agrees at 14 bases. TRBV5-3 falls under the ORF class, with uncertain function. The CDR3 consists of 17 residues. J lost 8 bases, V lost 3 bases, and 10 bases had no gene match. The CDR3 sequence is CARSSPTSGRAKDEQFF. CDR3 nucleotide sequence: TGTGCCAGAAGCTCCCCGACTAGCGGGAGGGCCAAGGATGAGCAGTTCTTC.

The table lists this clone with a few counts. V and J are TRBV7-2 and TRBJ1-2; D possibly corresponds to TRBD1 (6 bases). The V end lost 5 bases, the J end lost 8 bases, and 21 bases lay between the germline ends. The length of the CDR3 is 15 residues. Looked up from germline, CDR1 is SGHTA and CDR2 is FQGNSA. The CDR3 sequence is CASSPTGTSPGGYTF. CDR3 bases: TGTGCCAGCAGCCCGACCGGGACATCCCCCGGGGGCTACACCTTC.

CDR3 nucleotides: TGCAGCGTTGTACGACTAGCGGGGGGCAATGAGCAGTTCTTC. Translation: CSVVRLAGGNEQFF. This chain connects TRBV29-1 to TRBJ2-1; 13 bases match TRBD2. V lost 4 bases, J lost 6 bases, and 3 bases stayed unmatched. Germline V lookup: CDR1 SQVTM, CDR2 ANQGSEA. This CDR3 spans 14 amino acids.